The 19 T cell receptor delta chains below come from one sample, sequenced in a study of Vδ1+ human thymocytes. Antigen specificity for these receptors is unknown. General observations from the study: Thymic TRG and TRD repertoires appeared highly polyclonal, with Gaussian CDR3 length distributions.

The template was reverse-transcribed extracted RNA. The CDR3 regions were amplified by multiplex PCR from V-gene primers to a constant-region primer. TCRdb re-processed the multiplex PCR reads via CATT. The sample lists some 73,000 delta-chain clones; around 35% were seen once. The sample comprised Vdelta1+ gamma-delta thymocytes from the thymus. Subset noted: FACS-sorted CD3+ TCRalphabeta- TCRVdelta1+ TCRVdelta2- thymocytes. These receptors were obtained from a boy in the first two years of life who had congenital heart surgery.

This clone has only one observation. The chain employs TRDV1 and TRDJ1; 8 bases map to TRDD3. The CDR3 runs to 22 residues. Germline V lookup: CDR1 TSWWSYY, CDR2 QGS. V gave up 4 bases and J gave up 0 bases; unmatched junction bases: 25. CDR3 in amino acids: CALGVQNFLTQYWGFNTDKLIF. The CDR3 nucleotides read TGTGCTCTTGGGGTACAAAATTTCCTAACCCAGTACTGGGGGTTCAACACCGATAAACTCATCTTT.

This clone was detected a few times. The chain uses TRDV1 and TRDJ1; 10 positions match TRDD3. The CDR3 runs to 20 residues. V lost 2 bases, J lost 4 bases, and 19 bases stayed unmatched. In germline, CDR1 is TSWWSYY, CDR2 QGS. The CDR3 DNA reads as TGTGCTCTTGGGGAAGTTAAAGAGCCTACTGGGGGATGCCGGGTCGATAAACTCATCTTT. Translated: CALGEVKEPTGGCRVDKLIF.

The chain employs TRDV1 and TRDJ2; D unclear. Trimming pared 1 base from V and 3 bases from J, leaving 27 bases between. There are 21 residues in the CDR3. Germline V gene sequence: CDR1 TSWWSYY, CDR2 QGS. The CDR3 DNA follows: TGTGCTCTTGGGGAACGCCGTCTATCTACGGAGTCTGGCCTTGTGACAGCACAACTCTTCTTT. Residues: CALGERRLSTESGLVTAQLFF.

This clone was recorded a few times. The rearrangement uses TRDV1 and TRDJ1, with D tentatively TRDD3 (6 bases). In germline, CDR1 is TSWWSYY, CDR2 QGS. V shed 5 bases and J shed 0 bases, with 34 bases lying between them. The CDR3 is 22 residues long. Here the CDR3 reads CALGPTRPLYWVAPKYTDKLIF. CDR3 bases: TGTGCTCTTGGGCCCACGCGTCCCTTGTACTGGGTGGCCCCGAAGTACACCGATAAACTCATCTTT.

The sample holds a few counts of this clone. V is TRDV1 and J is TRDJ1, with 11 bases identical to TRDD3. Per the germline V gene, CDR1 is TSWWSYY and CDR2 is QGS. The trim removed 2 bases at V and 0 bases at J, leaving 29 bases unmatched. This CDR3 is 25 amino acids long. The CDR3, as DNA: TGTGCTCTTGGGGAATCCCTTATGTGGTTCCAGTTCGACTGGGGGATAAAAGACTACACCGATAAACTCATCTTT. This sequence encodes CALGESLMWFQFDWGIKDYTDKLIF.

This clone was seen a handful of times. The chain links TRDV1 to TRDJ2; 9 nucleotides line up with TRDD3. After removal of 6 bases from V and 8 bases from J, the junction contained 13 bases not matched to a gene. The germline V gene has CDR1 TSWWSYY and CDR2 QGS. The CDR3 spans 16 residues. CDR3 in amino acids: CALGYLLGDSGAQLFF. The CDR3 DNA sequence: TGTGCTCTTGGATATTTACTGGGGGACTCGGGCGCACAACTCTTCTTT.

This clone appeared a few times. The chain uses TRDV1 and TRDJ1; tentatively, D is TRDD3 (8 bases). Trimming stripped 0 bases from V and 0 bases from J, with 35 bases between. CDR1 TSWWSYY and CDR2 QGS come from the germline V gene. This CDR3 is 24 amino acids long. The DNA for the CDR3 is TGTGCTCTTGGGGAACTTCCATTCCTACCGGGGATACTACCCGTCCCATCCAACACCGATAAACTCATCTTT. Its translation is CALGELPFLPGILPVPSNTDKLIF.

A few counts support this clone. The chain joins TRDV1 to TRDJ1; the match to TRDD2 covers 9 bases. Germline trimming cut 9 bases from V and 2 bases from J; bases unmatched to any gene: 13. From germline, CDR1 is TSWWSYY and CDR2 QGS. The CDR3 loop spans 16 amino acids. The CDR3 DNA reads as TGTGCTCTCCTTCCTACGTGGATACGGTTGACCGATAAACTCATCTTT. This translates into CALLPTWIRLTDKLIF.

The chain has TRDV1 and TRDJ1; D possibly corresponds to TRDD3 (6 bases). V was trimmed by 3 bases and J by 0 bases, leaving 29 bases between them. From germline, CDR1 is TSWWSYY and CDR2 QGS. The CDR3 runs 21 residues. CDR3 loop: CALGDQSITFPLGVYTDKLIF. The CDR3, as DNA: TGTGCTCTTGGGGACCAATCCATTACCTTTCCTTTGGGGGTTTACACCGATAAACTCATCTTT.

The chain joins TRDV1 to TRDJ1; 13 bases agree with TRDD3. Germline V gives CDR1 TSWWSYY, CDR2 QGS. The CDR3 is 21 residues long. V was pared by 2 bases and J by 1 base, with 16 bases of the junction left unmatched. CDR3 sequence: CALGEALPTYWGIRLTDKLIF. The CDR3, as DNA: TGTGCTCTTGGGGAAGCCCTTCCTACGTACTGGGGGATACGACTCACCGATAAACTCATCTTT.

Concerning this clone itself: This CDR3 is also generated by other DNA sequences in the sample. The V call is TRDV1, the J call TRDJ1; possible D gene TRDD3, 6 bases. The CDR3 runs 14 residues. Germline V gives CDR1 TSWWSYY, CDR2 QGS. The ends were cut back, 1 base at V and 10 bases at J, with 16 bases in the middle. The CDR3 bases are TGTGCTCTTGGGGAACCAGGGGGGAGGTTCGTACTCATCTTT. This gives the protein CALGEPGGRFVLIF.

The chain combines TRDV1 with TRDJ1; tentative D call: TRDD3 (5 bases). The germline V gene encodes CDR1 TSWWSYY and CDR2 QGS. V lost 2 bases and J 0 bases, leaving 19 bases between the germline ends. This CDR3 region has 18 residues. The CDR3 DNA reads as TGTGCTCTTGGGGAAGGGGCATACTGGCCCAGGTACACCGATAAACTCATCTTT. Translating it yields CALGEGAYWPRYTDKLIF.

The chain recombines TRDV1 with TRDJ1; D gene unclear. The CDR3 has 17 amino acids. Between the trimmed V and J ends, which lost 0 bases and 9 bases, there was a span of 23 bases. Germline CDR1 is TSWWSYY and CDR2 is QGS. In DNA, the CDR3 is TGTGCTCTTGGGGAACTAGGTAATAAAGAACTCTGGCCTCAACTCATCTTT. The encoded protein is CALGELGNKELWPQLIF.

There are a few counts of this clone. The chain carries TRDV1 and TRDJ1; 8 nucleotides match TRDD3. The CDR3 sequence is 22 residues long. V lost 1 base, J lost 0 bases, and 22 bases stayed unmatched. Germline loops: CDR1 TSWWSYY, CDR2 QGS. This chain's CDR3 is CALGERNPTAYVLGGNTDKLIF. In nucleotides, the CDR3 is TGTGCTCTTGGGGAACGTAACCCTACCGCCTATGTACTGGGGGGTAACACCGATAAACTCATCTTT.

This clone was counted only a few times. The chain uses TRDV1 and TRDJ1; 12 positions match TRDD3. The CDR3 spans 22 residues. Germline lookup yields CDR1 TSWWSYY and CDR2 QGS. V shed 4 bases and J 3 bases; nucleotides not matched to a gene: 24. CDR3 sequence: CALGGPNSYPSWDWGIPDKLIF. The CDR3 coding sequence is TGTGCTCTTGGGGGGCCAAATTCCTACCCCAGTTGGGACTGGGGGATACCCGATAAACTCATCTTT.

This clone came up a few times. This chain connects TRDV1 to TRDJ1; D might be TRDD3 (6 bases). CDR3 size: 19 residues. The V gene lost 5 bases and the J gene lost 4 bases, with 29 bases spanning the gap. Germline CDR1 TSWWSYY, CDR2 QGS. The CDR3 DNA reads as TGTGCTCTTGGGAGGGTCCCTCTCCCGGCCCGTACTGGGATCGATAAACTCATCTTT. It yields the protein CALGRVPLPARTGIDKLIF.

This sequence joins TRDV1 and TRDJ1; D remains unclear. This CDR3 contains 13 residues. Germline-derived CDR1 and CDR2 are TSWWSYY and QGS. V lost 8 bases, J lost 0 bases, and 10 bases lay in between. The CDR3 DNA reads as TGTGCTCTTAGGCACAATTACACCGATAAACTCATCTTT. Translated, it gives CALRHNYTDKLIF.

The chain employs TRAV29/DV5 and TRDJ1; the match to TRDD3 covers 13 bases. V lost 0 bases and J lost 0; bases outside the gene matches: 20. This CDR3 has 22 residues. The V gene's germline CDR1 is NSMFDY and CDR2 ISSIKDK. The CDR3: CAASGPLLNWGIRANYTDKLIF. Written as DNA, the CDR3 is TGTGCAGCAAGCGGTCCACTCCTGAACTGGGGGATACGGGCTAACTACACCGATAAACTCATCTTT.

This clone occurred a few times. The rearrangement joins TRDV1 to TRDJ1, with TRDD2 as a possible D gene (6 bases). Germline V gene data show CDR1 as TSWWSYY and CDR2 as QGS. There are 18 residues in the CDR3. V shed 5 bases and J shed 6 bases, with 28 bases lying between them. The CDR3 spells CALGPHWRRPSLNYKLIF. The CDR3 nucleotides read TGTGCTCTTGGGCCCCACTGGCGCAGGCCTTCCCTCAATTATAAACTCATCTTT.